A selection of T cell receptor beta chains follows, all from one sample in a study of cytomegalovirus exposure and HLA in healthy donors. Sequenced by immunoSEQ multiplex PCR; TCRdb stores in-frame clones only, minus some. The profile shows about 280,000 clones, around 86% of them singletons. The specimen sequenced was PBMCs. These receptor sequences come from a woman aged 18-30 years in good health and CMV-seronegative. The CDR3 runs from the conserved cysteine through the conserved F or W. The order of the fields is clone size, V gene, J gene, D gene, CDR3 DNA, CDR3 protein. The D gene is left open where the match is weak. Size values are once, few and many counts, or a class for expanded clones, and some rows have none.

clone size: NA
V gene: TRBV7-2
J gene: TRBJ1-4
D gene: TRBD1
CDR3 DNA: TGTGCCAGCAGCTCAAGGACAGGGGGAGCTAATGAAAAACTGTTTTTT
CDR3 protein: CASSSRTGGANEKLFF

clone size: once
V gene: TRBV18
J gene: TRBJ1-5
D gene: TRBD1
CDR3 DNA: TGTGCCAGCTCCACCCAACAGGGGAACAATCAGCCCCAGCATTTT
CDR3 protein: CASSTQQGNNQPQHF

clone size: NA
V gene: TRBV9
J gene: TRBJ2-2
D gene: TRBD2
CDR3 DNA: TGTGCCAGCAGCGTAGGTGGGACTAGCGGGACTCGAACCGGGGAGCTGTTTTTT
CDR3 protein: CASSVGGTSGTRTGELFF

clone size: NA
V gene: TRBV5-1
J gene: TRBJ2-5
D gene: TRBD2
CDR3 DNA: TGCGCCAGCAGCTTCCCCGGACGAGCGGGAGAAGAGACCCAGTACTTC
CDR3 protein: CASSFPGRAGEETQYF

clone size: NA
V gene: TRBV30
J gene: TRBJ1-5
D gene: NA
CDR3 DNA: TGTGCCTGGACCGGACAGCCGGGTCAGCCCCAGCATTTT
CDR3 protein: CAWTGQPGQPQHF

clone size: NA
V gene: TRBV18
J gene: TRBJ2-1
D gene: TRBD2
CDR3 DNA: TGTGCCAGCTCACCTCCACTAGCGGGAGTGGATGAGCAGTTCTTC
CDR3 protein: CASSPPLAGVDEQFF

clone size: once
V gene: TRBV21-1
J gene: TRBJ1-2
D gene: NA
CDR3 DNA: TGTGCCAGCAGCACTTGGACAGGGGGGACTTATGGCTACACCTTC
CDR3 protein: CASSTWTGGTYGYTF

clone size: NA
V gene: TRBV27
J gene: TRBJ2-2
D gene: TRBD1
CDR3 DNA: TGTGCCAGCCGGAGGTTGGGGGTTTACGGGACAGGGAACACCGGGGAGCTGTTTTTT
CDR3 protein: CASRRLGVYGTGNTGELFF

clone size: NA
V gene: TRBV7-6
J gene: TRBJ1-2
D gene: NA
CDR3 DNA: TGTGCCAGCAGCTTAAGTGCCAGGCGGGGAGCTAACTATGGCTACACCTTC
CDR3 protein: CASSLSARRGANYGYTF

clone size: few
V gene: TRBV3-1/TRBV3-2
J gene: TRBJ1-5
D gene: NA
CDR3 DNA: TGTGCCTTTCTTCCCCAGCATTTT
CDR3 protein: CAFLPQHF

clone size: NA
V gene: TRBV19
J gene: TRBJ1-1
D gene: TRBD1
CDR3 DNA: TGTGCCAGTAGCGGACAGGTCCTCATGAACACTGAAGCTTTCTTT
CDR3 protein: CASSGQVLMNTEAFF

clone size: once
V gene: TRBV10-3
J gene: TRBJ1-5
D gene: TRBD1
CDR3 DNA: TGTGCCATAAGGGGGACAGGGGAGGAACAGCCCCAGCATTTT
CDR3 protein: CAIRGTGEEQPQHF

clone size: NA
V gene: TRBV5-8
J gene: TRBJ1-2
D gene: TRBD1
CDR3 DNA: TGTGCCAGCAGCACTCGGACAGGGTCCAACTATGGCTACACCTTC
CDR3 protein: CASSTRTGSNYGYTF

clone size: NA
V gene: TRBV4-1
J gene: TRBJ1-1
D gene: TRBD1
CDR3 DNA: TGCGCCAGCAGCCACTCACAGGGGGCGAACACTGAAGCTTTCTTT
CDR3 protein: CASSHSQGANTEAFF

clone size: NA
V gene: TRBV29-1
J gene: TRBJ2-1
D gene: TRBD2
CDR3 DNA: TGCAGCGTTGAAGATGGACCGGGGGAGGGGAGTGAGCAGTTCTTC
CDR3 protein: CSVEDGPGEGSEQFF

clone size: NA
V gene: TRBV4-1
J gene: TRBJ1-3
D gene: TRBD1
CDR3 DNA: TGCGCCAGCAGCTACTCCAACAGGGGGCTAGGAAACACCATATATTTT
CDR3 protein: CASSYSNRGLGNTIYF

clone size: NA
V gene: TRBV11-3
J gene: TRBJ2-7
D gene: NA
CDR3 DNA: TGTGCCAGCAGCTTAGTTAATCGGAGAGGCGAGCAGTACTTC
CDR3 protein: CASSLVNRRGEQYF

clone size: NA
V gene: TRBV6-6
J gene: TRBJ1-4
D gene: TRBD1
CDR3 DNA: TGTGCCAGCGCCTTAGGGGGACAGGGGGCGGGAGAAAAACTGTTTTTT
CDR3 protein: CASALGGQGAGEKLFF

clone size: NA
V gene: TRBV27
J gene: TRBJ2-3
D gene: NA
CDR3 DNA: TGTGCCAGCAGTTTGTACGGCGACAGAATTTTCACAGATACGCAGTATTTT
CDR3 protein: CASSLYGDRIFTDTQYF

clone size: NA
V gene: TRBV5-4
J gene: TRBJ1-3
D gene: NA
CDR3 DNA: TGTGCCAGCAGCTTGGTGGGGCATGATGGAAACACCATATATTTT
CDR3 protein: CASSLVGHDGNTIYF

clone size: NA
V gene: TRBV18
J gene: TRBJ1-6
D gene: NA
CDR3 DNA: TGTGCCAGCTCACCACCGGGACTGTCAGATAATTCACCCCTCCACTTT
CDR3 protein: CASSPPGLSDNSPLHF

clone size: NA
V gene: TRBV6-5
J gene: TRBJ1-2
D gene: NA
CDR3 DNA: TGTGCCAGCAAACTATATGAGGGGGACTATGGCTACACCTTC
CDR3 protein: CASKLYEGDYGYTF

clone size: NA
V gene: TRBV19
J gene: TRBJ2-7
D gene: TRBD2
CDR3 DNA: TGTGCCAGTAAAATAGCATGGGGAGGGGAGCAGTACTTC
CDR3 protein: CASKIAWGGEQYF

clone size: NA
V gene: TRBV30
J gene: TRBJ1-4
D gene: TRBD1
CDR3 DNA: TGTGCCTGGAGGGACAGGGGAAAAAAAGAAAAACTGTTTTTT
CDR3 protein: CAWRDRGKKEKLFF

clone size: once
V gene: TRBV27
J gene: TRBJ2-7
D gene: NA
CDR3 DNA: TGTGCCAGCAGAGACAGGCGGACCGTCTCCTACGAGCAGTACTTC
CDR3 protein: CASRDRRTVSYEQYF

clone size: NA
V gene: TRBV9
J gene: TRBJ1-1
D gene: NA
CDR3 DNA: TGTGCCAGCAGCGTAGAGGAGGAGAACACTGAAGCTTTCTTT
CDR3 protein: CASSVEEENTEAFF

clone size: NA
V gene: TRBV27
J gene: TRBJ2-7
D gene: NA
CDR3 DNA: TGTGCCAGCAGTTCCACCTACGAGCAGTACTTC
CDR3 protein: CASSSTYEQYF

clone size: NA
V gene: TRBV28
J gene: TRBJ2-7
D gene: TRBD1
CDR3 DNA: TGTGCCAGCAGCCGGACAGGAGAATACGAGCAGTACTTC
CDR3 protein: CASSRTGEYEQYF

clone size: NA
V gene: TRBV7-2
J gene: TRBJ1-2
D gene: TRBD1
CDR3 DNA: TGTGCCAGCAGTCCCAGGACAGGAGGGCTAGATGGCTACACCTTC
CDR3 protein: CASSPRTGGLDGYTF

clone size: once
V gene: TRBV5-1
J gene: TRBJ2-2
D gene: TRBD1
CDR3 DNA: TGCGCCAGCAGCTTGGGGGGTGCAGGGGGCACCACCGGGGAGCTGTTTTTT
CDR3 protein: CASSLGGAGGTTGELFF

clone size: once
V gene: TRBV5-5
J gene: TRBJ1-5
D gene: NA
CDR3 DNA: TGTGCCAGCAGCTTGGGACAGGATAGCAATCAGCCCCAGCATTTT
CDR3 protein: CASSLGQDSNQPQHF

clone size: NA
V gene: TRBV2
J gene: TRBJ2-3
D gene: TRBD1
CDR3 DNA: TGTGCCAGCAGGGACAGGGCTCCCACAGATACGCAGTATTTT
CDR3 protein: CASRDRAPTDTQYF